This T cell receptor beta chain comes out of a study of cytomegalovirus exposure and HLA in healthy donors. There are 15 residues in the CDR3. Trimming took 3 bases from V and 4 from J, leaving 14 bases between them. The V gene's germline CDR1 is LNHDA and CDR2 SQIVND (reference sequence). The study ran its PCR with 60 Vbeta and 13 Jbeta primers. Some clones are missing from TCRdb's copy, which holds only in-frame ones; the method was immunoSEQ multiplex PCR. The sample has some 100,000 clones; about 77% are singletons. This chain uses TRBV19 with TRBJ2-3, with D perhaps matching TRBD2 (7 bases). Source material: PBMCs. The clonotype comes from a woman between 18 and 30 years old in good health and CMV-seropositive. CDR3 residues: CASSIRRGGSDTQYF. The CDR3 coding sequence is TGTGCCAGTAGTATTCGTAGGGGGGGCTCAGATACGCAGTATTTT.